This T cell receptor beta chain was identified during a study of PD-1 blockade in classical Hodgkin lymphoma. The study, taken as a whole, reports: Whoever responded completely had baseline diversity much like that seen in newly diagnosed patients. By C4D1, CD4+ diversity increased significantly, especially in complete responders.

This CDR3 comprises 15 residues. The germline V gene has CDR1 GTSNPN and CDR2 SVGIG (reference sequence). J gave up 0 bases and V 2 bases, and 5 bases lay outside the gene matches. On this clone itself: Its matching antigen is unknown.

TCRdb keeps only in-frame clones here, not all; method: immunoSEQ multiplex PCR. This table has 9,900 or so clones, approximately 80% appearing once. All patients experienced relapse after autologous stem cell transplantation, and brentuximab vedotin exposure was variable. The input for sequencing was peripheral blood mononuclear cells (PBMCs), taken before the second cycle of nivolumab. The J gene is TRBJ2-7, the V gene TRBV30; 9 bases match TRBD2. The receptor's source is a human donor with classical Hodgkin lymphoma. CDR3 sequence reads: CAWSPLAGLSYEQYF. The DNA of the CDR3 is TGTGCCTGGAGTCCCCTAGCGGGACTCTCCTACGAGCAGTACTTC.